Listed here are 9 T cell receptor beta chains from one sample, sequenced in a study of long-term antiretroviral therapy in people with HIV. Samples were assayed with immunoSEQ v3.0 at survey level. The assay was immunoSEQ multiplex PCR, and TCRdb's table has in-frame clones only and misses some. The sample carries about 31,000 clones, 75% to 95% recorded once. This sample comprised unsorted PBMCs, obtained just over 5 years after starting antiretroviral therapy. Source of these receptors: a woman in her 40s with HIV.

The rearrangement uses TRBV27 and TRBJ1-4; D gene unclear. The germline gives CDR1 MNHEY, CDR2 SMNVEV (reference sequence). Trimming took off 5 bases at V and 4 bases at J, with 17 bases between the two ends. CDR3 length: 16 amino acids. DNA of the CDR3: TGTGCCAGCAGTCCAAGCACGGACGGACTTAATGAAAAACTGTTTTTT. Translation: CASSPSTDGLNEKLFF.

The chain carries TRBV5-6 and TRBJ2-1; D may be TRBD1 or TRBD2 (5 bases each). V shed 0 bases and J shed 12 bases, with 13 bases lying between them. The V gene's germline CDR1 is SGHDT and CDR2 YYEEEE. This CDR3 has 13 residues. As DNA, the CDR3 is TGTGCCAGCAGCTTGGGTCTCGGGGCCCCGCAGTTCTTC. It is translated as CASSLGLGAPQFF.

The J gene is TRBJ1-2, the V gene TRBV6-1; D is perhaps TRBD1 (5 bases). V dropped 5 bases and J dropped 6 bases, with 10 bases sitting between them. Germline V gene lookup returns CDR1 MNHNS and CDR2 SASEGT. There are 12 residues in the CDR3. The DNA of the CDR3 is TGTGCCAGCAGTTTGACAGTAAATGGCTACACCTTC. Translated: CASSLTVNGYTF.

The rearrangement links TRBV19 to TRBJ1-1; D unclear. The length of the CDR3 is 14 residues. CDR1 is LNHDA, CDR2 SQIVND, per germline (reference sequence). V was clipped by 2 bases and J by 5 bases, with 12 bases between them. The CDR3 here is CASSITTPATEAFF. CDR3 nucleotides: TGTGCCAGTAGTATAACAACCCCGGCGACTGAAGCTTTCTTT.

The gene calls are TRBV19 and TRBJ1-4; D perhaps matches TRBD1 (5 bases). Trimming took off 3 bases at V and 8 bases at J, with 10 bases between the two ends. The CDR3 runs to 13 residues. Germline CDR1 LNHDA, CDR2 SQIVND (reference sequence). In nucleotides, the CDR3 is TGTGCCAGTAGTATCAGGGAGGCCGAAAAACTGTTTTTT. Translating gives CASSIREAEKLFF.

V is TRBV15 and J is TRBJ1-5; 7 bases map to TRBD1. Germline lookup yields CDR1 LNHNV and CDR2 YYDKDF (reference sequence). This CDR3 region has 16 residues. Unmatched junction bases numbered 10, after V lost 1 base and J lost 7 bases. CDR3 in amino acids: CATSRANIQGSQPQHF. DNA for the CDR3: TGTGCCACCAGCAGAGCAAATATACAGGGGTCACAGCCCCAGCATTTT.

The chain combines TRBV6-6 with TRBJ2-7; 12 nucleotides match TRBD2. Trimming at V came to 5 bases and at J to 6 bases, leaving 5 bases not matched to a gene. The CDR3 is 14 amino acids. CDR1 and CDR2 (germline): MNHNY, SVGAGI (reference sequence). DNA for the CDR3: TGTGCCAGCAGTCTAGCGGGAGGGCCGGTCGAGCAGTACTTC. Translating it yields CASSLAGGPVEQYF.

The rearrangement uses TRBV9 and TRBJ2-7; 8 positions agree with TRBD1. V was pared by 4 bases and J by 7 bases, with 13 bases of the junction left unmatched. CDR1 and CDR2 from the germline V gene are SGDLS and YYNGEE. CDR3 length: 15 amino acids. The CDR3 spells CASSPRTGWSGEQYF. CDR3 nucleotide sequence: TGTGCCAGCAGCCCACGGACAGGGTGGAGTGGGGAGCAGTACTTC.

This rearrangement joins TRBV7-9 to TRBJ2-5; 14 bases fit TRBD2. V shed 0 bases and J 2 bases; nucleotides not matched to a gene: 8. CDR3 length equals 19 residues. Germline V gives CDR1 SEHNR, CDR2 FQNEAQ (reference sequence). This CDR3 is CASSLAGTSGGPPQETQYF. CDR3 sequence (DNA): TGTGCCAGCAGCTTAGCGGGGACTAGCGGGGGACCACCTCAAGAGACCCAGTACTTC.